What follows are 29 T cell receptor beta chains derived from one specimen sequenced in a study of blood T cell repertoires in COVID-19. The repertoire was sequenced with immunoSEQ multiplex PCR; TCRdb's copy has only in-frame clones and lacks some. The table has nearly 250,000 clones, approximately 90% seen once. Sequencing input: PBMCs or T cells enriched from blood (not recorded which). The receptor source for this set is a man aged 45-60 years who had been exposed to COVID-19.

The chain recombines TRBV4-1 with TRBJ2-3; D remains ambiguous. The CDR3 is 13 amino acids. The V end was cut by 5 bases, the J end by 4 bases, with 10 bases between. Germline V gives CDR1 MGHRA, CDR2 YSYEKL. In DNA, the CDR3 is TGCGCCAGCAGCGAGGTAGAGTCAGATACGCAGTATTTT. This encodes CASSEVESDTQYF.

CDR3 sequence (DNA): TGTGCCAGCAGTGATGTTTCTGTAAATTCACCCCTCCACTTT. Its translation: CASSDVSVNSPLHF. This chain joins TRBV2 and TRBJ1-6; D gene unclear. The CDR3 sequence is 14 residues long. Trimming stripped 3 bases from V and 7 bases from J, with 10 bases between. Germline-derived CDR1 and CDR2 are SNHLY and FYNNEI.

The rearrangement links TRBV27 to TRBJ1-6; D gene uncertain. The V end lost 7 bases, the J end lost 10 bases, and 20 bases lay between the germline ends. The germline CDR1 and CDR2 sequences are MNHEY and SMNVEV (reference sequence). The CDR3 sequence is 15 residues long. CDR3 loop: CASTSLVGAGSPLHF. The CDR3 DNA is TGTGCCAGCACCAGCCTCGTAGGTGCCGGGTCACCCCTCCACTTT.

This clone turned up a few times. V gene TRBV29-1 combines with J gene TRBJ1-2; possibly TRBD1 for D (5 bases). The V and J ends lost 1 base and 2 bases respectively, with 14 bases between them. The CDR3 contains 15 residues. CDR1 is SQVTM, CDR2 ANQGSEA, per germline. CDR3 sequence (DNA): TGCAGCGTTGAAGCTCGAGCGGGACGGAACTATGGCTACACCTTC. Amino acids: CSVEARAGRNYGYTF.

This sequence joins TRBV12-3 or TRBV12-4 and TRBJ1-5; D gene uncertain. This CDR3 has 12 amino acids. V was pared by 3 bases and J by 6 bases, with 6 bases between. For the CDR3, the DNA is TGTGCCAGCAGTTTCAGTGTTCAGCCCCAGCATTTT. It codes for CASSFSVQPQHF.

The chain employs TRBV28 and TRBJ2-4; 9 positions agree with TRBD1. Per germline, CDR1 MDHEN and CDR2 SYDVKM. Trimming cost V 6 bases and J 3 bases; bases outside gene matches: 6. CDR3 size: 15 residues. The CDR3 loop is CASSQDRGDKNIQYF. CDR3 coding DNA: TGTGCCAGCAGCCAAGACAGGGGGGACAAAAACATTCAGTACTTC. The full variable domain, its missing parts supplied by reference TRBV28 and TRBJ2-4, is DVKVTQSSRYLVKRTGEKVFLECVQDMDHENMFWYRQDPGLGLRLIYFSYDVKMKEKGDIPEGYSVSREKKERFSLILESASTNQTSMYLCASSQDRGDKNIQYFGAGTRLSVL.

In its sample, this clone was seen once. The chain uses TRBV10-3 and TRBJ2-2; D is uncertain. The V gene's germline CDR1 is ENHRY and CDR2 SYGVKD. This CDR3 is 12 amino acids long. V dropped 4 bases and J dropped 2 bases, with 2 bases sitting between them. CDR3: CAISANTGELFF. The CDR3 DNA follows: TGTGCCATCAGTGCTAACACCGGGGAGCTGTTTTTT.

This clone was observed a few times. V usage is TRBV2 and J usage is TRBJ1-5; 7 positions match TRBD1. The CDR3 is 13 amino acids. The V and J ends lost 8 bases and 4 bases, in that order; junction bases with no gene match: 5. CDR1 is SNHLY, CDR2 FYNNEI, per germline. The CDR3 DNA sequence: TGTGCCAGCTTGGGACAGCTTAATCAGCCCCAGCATTTT. Translating it yields CASLGQLNQPQHF.

The chain carries TRBV27 and TRBJ2-1; a possible D gene is TRBD1 (6 bases). V lost 3 bases and J lost 5, with 11 bases in between. Per the germline V gene, CDR1 is MNHEY and CDR2 is SMNVEV (reference sequence). This CDR3 has 14 residues. The CDR3 sequence is CASSFGRGNNEQFF. The CDR3 coding sequence is TGTGCCAGCAGTTTCGGCAGGGGTAACAATGAGCAGTTCTTC.

This sequence joins TRBV5-4 and TRBJ2-3; 8 positions agree with TRBD1. This CDR3 has 18 amino acids. In germline, CDR1 is SGHNT, CDR2 YYREEE (reference sequence). V lost 3 bases to trimming and J lost 2 bases; unmatched junction nucleotides: 14. For the CDR3, the DNA is TGTGCCAGCAGCTACGGGACAGGAGCCAACACGTTCACAGATACGCAGTATTTT. Translation gives CASSYGTGANTFTDTQYF.

The gene calls are TRBV7-3 and TRBJ2-5; 14 bases are a match to TRBD2. The ends lost 6 bases at V and 4 bases at J; junction bases unmatched: 4. This CDR3 region has 15 residues. The germline V gene encodes CDR1 SGHTA and CDR2 FQGTGA. The CDR3 region is CASSSGTSGRETQYF. CDR3 sequence (DNA): TGTGCCAGCAGTTCTGGGACTAGCGGGAGAGAGACCCAGTACTTC. Variable domain in full (rest from reference TRBV7-3 and TRBJ2-5): GAGVSQTPSNKVTEKGKYVELRCDPISGHTALYWYRQSLGQGPEFLIYFQGTGAADDSGLPNDRFFAVRPEGSVSTLKIQRTERGDSAVYLCASSSGTSGRETQYFGPGTRLLVL.

There are a few counts of this clone. V and J are TRBV7-9 and TRBJ1-5; no reliable D call. Germline values: CDR1 SEHNR, CDR2 FQNEAQ (reference sequence). The germline V and J ends were trimmed by 6 bases and 0 bases, with 21 bases remaining between them. The CDR3 sequence is 18 residues long. DNA for the CDR3: TGTGCCAGCAGTTTCGGCTGTCGGACCGACTATAGCAATCAGCCCCAGCATTTT. This translates into CASSFGCRTDYSNQPQHF.

This sequence joins TRBV2 and TRBJ1-4; D is ambiguous. With 5 bases removed from V and 8 bases from J, the gap between germline ends came to 15 bases. The CDR3 length is 14 residues. The V gene's germline CDR1 is SNHLY and CDR2 FYNNEI. CDR3 loop: CASSPQPWEEKLFF. The CDR3 DNA sequence: TGTGCCAGCAGTCCACAGCCCTGGGAGGAAAAACTGTTTTTT.

The V gene is TRBV7-8, the J gene TRBJ1-5; D unresolved. This CDR3 region has 15 residues. Trimming removed 5 bases from V and 4 bases from J, with 15 bases in between. Germline V gives CDR1 SGHVS, CDR2 FQNEAQ. Written as DNA, the CDR3 is TGTGCCAGCAGCCAGAGCAGACACTCTAATCAGCCCCAGCATTTT. Translating gives CASSQSRHSNQPQHF.

The chain joins TRBV11-3 to TRBJ2-1, with 8 bases aligning to TRBD2. The CDR3 has 15 residues. In germline, CDR1 is SGHNT, CDR2 YENEEA. V lost 4 bases to trimming and J lost 8 bases; unmatched junction nucleotides: 10. CDR3 loop: CASSSKSGRADEQFF. CDR3 sequence (DNA): TGTGCCAGCAGCTCGAAATCCGGGAGGGCCGATGAGCAGTTCTTC.

The rearrangement uses TRBV7-2 and TRBJ1-1; a weak D match, TRBD1 (5 bases). The CDR3 has 13 residues. The V gene's germline CDR1 is SGHTA and CDR2 FQGNSA. Trimming took 10 bases from V and 4 from J, leaving 16 bases between them. CDR3 DNA: TGTGCCACCGCTCAGGGTCGGAGCACTGAAGCTTTCTTT. Protein product: CATAQGRSTEAFF.

The chain combines TRBV5-4 with TRBJ2-3, with TRBD2 matching over 9 bases. The CDR3 has 18 amino acids. The V segment lost 6 bases and the J segment 1 base; nucleotides outside the gene matches: 15. CDR1 SGHNT and CDR2 YYREEE come from the germline V gene (reference sequence). CDR3 DNA: TGTGCCAGCACCCTGGGGGGAGCGGGGGGTTTTGGCACAGATACGCAGTATTTT. This translates into CASTLGGAGGFGTDTQYF.

CDR3 in amino acids: CASSATGNNQPQHF. CDR3 sequence (DNA): TGTGCCAGCAGCGCGACAGGGAACAATCAGCCCCAGCATTTT. The J gene is TRBJ1-5, the V gene TRBV9, with TRBD1 identical over 7 bases. Per germline, CDR1 SGDLS and CDR2 YYNGEE. The CDR3 runs 14 residues. V trimming: 3 bases; J trimming: 3 bases; junction bases outside the gene matches: 3.

V and J are TRBV5-1 and TRBJ2-5; 7 bases line up with TRBD1. Germline CDR1 SGHRS, CDR2 YFSETQ. V gave up 3 bases and J gave up 5 bases; unmatched junction bases: 1. This CDR3 has 12 residues. The CDR3 sequence is CASSSDRETQYF. CDR3 DNA: TGCGCCAGCAGCTCGGACAGGGAGACCCAGTACTTC.

This clone came up once. This sequence joins TRBV7-8 and TRBJ1-1; possible D gene TRBD1, 6 bases. From germline, CDR1 is SGHVS and CDR2 FQNEAQ. Trimming took 5 bases from V and 6 from J, leaving 19 bases between them. The length of the CDR3 is 15 residues. This chain's CDR3 is CASSTRDTTRAEAFF. The CDR3 nucleotides read TGTGCCAGCAGCACAAGGGACACCACTCGCGCTGAAGCTTTCTTT.

The rearrangement uses TRBV12-3 or TRBV12-4 and TRBJ1-2, with D perhaps matching TRBD1 (6 bases). This CDR3 contains 13 residues. Trimming left V 2 bases short and J 9 bases short, with 13 bases between. Here the CDR3 DNA reads TGTGCCAGCAGTTTATGGGCAGGGGATAGCTACACCTTC. Translating it yields CASSLWAGDSYTF.

The V call is TRBV27, the J call TRBJ1-5; the D gene is possibly TRBD1 (6 bases). V shed 4 bases and J shed 5 bases, with 12 bases lying between them. Germline V gene sequence: CDR1 MNHEY, CDR2 SMNVEV (reference sequence). The CDR3 is 14 amino acids. CDR3 region: CASSSGGVDQPQHF. The CDR3, as DNA: TGTGCCAGCAGTTCGGGGGGCGTTGATCAGCCCCAGCATTTT.

This clone was counted a single time. This rearrangement joins TRBV10-2 to TRBJ1-1, with a possible D match to TRBD1 (6 bases). Per germline, CDR1 WSHSY and CDR2 SAAADI. This CDR3 has 14 residues. Trimming pared 6 bases from V and 1 base from J, leaving 12 bases between. The CDR3 bases are TGCGCCAGCAGGCTACAGGGATCGAACACTGAAGCTTTCTTT. It translates to CASRLQGSNTEAFF.

This clone was observed a single time. This chain uses TRBV27 with TRBJ1-2; 7 bases fit TRBD1. There are 15 residues in the CDR3. The V and J ends lost 0 bases and 4 bases, in that order; junction bases with no gene match: 5. The V gene's germline CDR1 is MNHEY and CDR2 SMNVEV (reference sequence). The CDR3 sequence: CASSLSGQLGYGYTF. The CDR3 DNA sequence: TGTGCCAGCAGTTTATCGGGACAGTTGGGCTATGGCTACACCTTC.

The rearrangement joins TRBV29-1 to TRBJ2-7; 7 bases agree with TRBD2. With V trimmed by 7 bases and J by 4 bases, 13 bases remained unmatched. The V gene's germline CDR1 is SQVTM and CDR2 ANQGSEA. This CDR3 has 14 residues. The chain's CDR3 is CSAETASGKYEQYF. DNA of the CDR3: TGCAGCGCAGAGACCGCAAGCGGGAAATACGAGCAGTACTTC.

CDR3 sequence: CASRPRAGNTIYF. CDR3 DNA sequence: TGTGCCAGCAGACCCAGGGCTGGAAACACCATATATTTT. The chain joins TRBV3-1 (or the pseudogene TRBV3-2) to TRBJ1-3; perhaps TRBD1 as D (5 bases). Germline lookup yields CDR1 LGHDT and CDR2 YNNKEL (reference sequence). This CDR3 is built from 13 residues. The V end lost 6 bases, the J end lost 2 bases, and 8 bases lay between the germline ends.

V usage is TRBV6-5 and J usage is TRBJ1-5; TRBD1 is a possible D gene (6 bases). This CDR3 contains 14 residues. In germline, CDR1 is MNHEY, CDR2 SVGAGI. The V end was cut by 6 bases, the J end by 0 bases, with 9 bases between. The CDR3 spells CASRRGNSNQPQHF. CDR3 sequence (DNA): TGTGCCAGCAGGAGGGGGAATAGCAATCAGCCCCAGCATTTT.

This chain joins TRBV2 and TRBJ1-1, with D tentatively TRBD1 (5 bases). CDR1 and CDR2 from the germline V gene are SNHLY and FYNNEI. Trimming stripped 3 bases from V and 6 bases from J, with 14 bases between. CDR3 length: 14 residues. The CDR3 is CASSDTGKSAEAFF. The CDR3 region has the DNA TGTGCCAGCAGTGACACAGGAAAGAGCGCTGAAGCTTTCTTT.

The chain carries TRBV7-9 and TRBJ1-2; no firm D call. CDR3 length equals 14 residues. In germline, CDR1 is SEHNR, CDR2 FQNEAQ (reference sequence). With 4 bases removed from V and 8 bases from J, the gap between germline ends came to 17 bases. This CDR3 reads CASSSYGEGGGYTF. CDR3 nucleotide sequence: TGTGCCAGCAGCTCCTACGGGGAGGGAGGCGGCTACACCTTC.